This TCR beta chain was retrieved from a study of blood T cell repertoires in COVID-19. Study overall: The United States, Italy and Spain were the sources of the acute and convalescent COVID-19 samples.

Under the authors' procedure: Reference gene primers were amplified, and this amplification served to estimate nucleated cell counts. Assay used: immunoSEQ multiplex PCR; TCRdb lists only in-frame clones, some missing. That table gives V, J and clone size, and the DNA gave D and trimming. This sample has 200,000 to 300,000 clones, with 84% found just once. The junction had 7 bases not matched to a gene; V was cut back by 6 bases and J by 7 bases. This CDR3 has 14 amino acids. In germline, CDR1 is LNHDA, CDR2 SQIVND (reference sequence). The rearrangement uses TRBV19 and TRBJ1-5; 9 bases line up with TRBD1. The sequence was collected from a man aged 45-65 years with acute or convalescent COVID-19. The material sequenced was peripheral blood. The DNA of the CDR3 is TGTGCCAGTAGCCAGACAGGGGGTGAACAGCCCCAGCATTTT. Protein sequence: CASSQTGGEQPQHF.